Listed here are 25 T cell receptor beta chains from one sample, sequenced in a study of T cells in Graves' hyperthyroidism and ophthalmopathy. The source material, RNA transcripts, was used to amplify TCR beta CDR3 regions. Carried out on the TCR CDR3, a first-round RT-PCR used the HTBI primer set. TCRdb reprocessed the multiplex PCR reads with MiXCR, giving one entry per CDR3 protein. Among around 560,000 distinct CDR3 sequences listed, roughly 17% were seen once. The sample taken for sequencing was blood. These receptors came from a woman under 30 with Graves' hyperthyroidism.

This clonotype was observed at least ten times. The rearrangement links TRBV2 to TRBJ1-5; D is ambiguous. Germline assignment: CDR1 SNHLY and CDR2 FYNNEI. The CDR3 is made up of 14 amino acids. Trimming pared 5 bases from V and 1 base from J, leaving 9 bases between. The CDR3 region is CASSRRGSNQPQHF. The CDR3 DNA reads as TGTGCCAGCAGTAGACGGGGAAGCAATCAGCCCCAGCATTTT.

This clonotype was counted at least ten times. CDR3: CASKQGAYGYTF. Here the CDR3 DNA reads TGTGCCAGCAAACAGGGGGCCTATGGCTACACCTTC. The gene calls are TRBV6-1 and TRBJ1-2; 9 bases are a match to TRBD1. Germline V lookup: CDR1 MNHNS, CDR2 SASEGT. V dropped 7 bases and J dropped 4; count of bases not matched to a gene: 1. The CDR3 is 12 residues long.

At least ten counts were recorded for this clonotype. This sequence joins TRBV12-5 and TRBJ2-3; TRBD2 matches 12 bases. The CDR3 is made up of 16 amino acids. Germline loops: CDR1 LGHNT, CDR2 FRNRAP. The V gene end was trimmed by 3 bases and the J gene end by 3 bases; junction bases not matched to a gene: 4. CDR3 bases: TGTGCTAGTGGTTTAAGACTAGCGGGGGTGACAGATACGCAGTATTTT. Its protein is CASGLRLAGVTDTQYF.

The gene calls are TRBV7-3 and TRBJ2-2; 11 bases align to TRBD2. V lost 1 base to trimming and J lost 1 base; unmatched junction nucleotides: 11. The CDR3 contains 20 residues. Per the germline V gene, CDR1 is SGHTA and CDR2 is FQGTGA. CDR3 DNA: TGTGCCAGCAGCTTAAGGGGGGCTACTAGCGGGGGCGAGAACACCGGGGAGCTGTTTTTT. Encoded protein: CASSLRGATSGGENTGELFF.

This clonotype was recorded once. V is TRBV19 and J is TRBJ2-3, with 8 bases aligning to TRBD2. There are 14 residues in the CDR3. J lost 5 bases, V lost 6 bases, and 7 bases had no gene match. Per the germline V gene, CDR1 is LNHDA and CDR2 is SQIVND (reference sequence). The CDR3 bases are TGTGCCAGTAGAAATCCCGGGACTAGAGATACGCAGTATTTT. Protein product: CASRNPGTRDTQYF.

This clonotype was recorded many times. The V call is TRBV20-1, the J call TRBJ2-1, with 9 positions matching TRBD1. In germline, CDR1 is DFQATT, CDR2 SNEGSKA (reference sequence). Germline trimming cut 3 bases from V and 4 bases from J; bases unmatched to any gene: 7. The CDR3 runs 15 residues. The CDR3 spells CSARVLGTGYNEQFF. The CDR3 nucleotides are TGCAGTGCTAGGGTTCTCGGGACAGGGTACAATGAGCAGTTCTTC.

This clonotype was seen at least ten times. This chain links TRBV11-3 with TRBJ1-6; D may be TRBD1 (6 bases). The V gene lost 1 base and the J gene lost 5 bases, with 9 bases spanning the gap. This CDR3 spans 15 amino acids. Germline V gives CDR1 SGHNT, CDR2 YENEEA. The CDR3 DNA is TGTGCCAGCAGCTTAGGGGGGCTCGATAATTCACCCCTCCACTTT. It is translated as CASSLGGLDNSPLHF.

This clonotype was seen a handful of times. This rearrangement joins TRBV2 to TRBJ1-4; D remains ambiguous. The CDR3 consists of 15 residues. Germline V gene sequence: CDR1 SNHLY, CDR2 FYNNEI. Trimming removed 3 bases at V and 0 bases at J, with 8 bases between. This CDR3 reads CASSESLATNEKLFF. The CDR3 nucleotides are TGTGCCAGCAGTGAGAGTCTCGCAACTAATGAAAAACTGTTTTTT.

This clonotype has more than one count but fewer than ten. This chain links TRBV20-1 with TRBJ1-3; 7 nucleotides line up with TRBD1. Germline assignment: CDR1 DFQATT and CDR2 SNEGSKA (reference sequence). The CDR3 consists of 14 residues. The ends lost 5 bases at V and 0 bases at J; junction bases unmatched: 4. This chain's CDR3 is CSAARDSSGNTIYF. DNA of the CDR3: TGCAGTGCTGCACGGGACAGCTCTGGAAACACCATATATTTT.

This clonotype has ten or more counts. The chain uses TRBV5-1 and TRBJ2-2; 9 positions agree with TRBD1. CDR3 length equals 15 residues. V gave up 3 bases and J gave up 1 base; unmatched junction bases: 1. Germline CDR1 is SGHRS and CDR2 is YFSETQ. The CDR3 DNA reads TGCGCCAGCAGCTGGGGACAGGGGAACACCGGGGAGCTGTTTTTT. Its translation: CASSWGQGNTGELFF.

This clonotype was counted ten times or more. The chain combines TRBV7-8 with TRBJ1-4, with D possibly TRBD1 on 5 matching bases. The germline gives CDR1 SGHVS, CDR2 FQNEAQ. V lost 5 bases and J 4 bases, leaving 11 bases between the germline ends. The CDR3 totals 14 residues. CDR3 DNA sequence: TGTGCCAGCAGCACTCGACAGCATAATGAAAAACTGTTTTTT. Protein: CASSTRQHNEKLFF.

This clonotype occurred a few times. This chain links TRBV12-3 or TRBV12-4 with TRBJ2-2, with 7 bases matching TRBD2. The V gene end was trimmed by 1 base and the J gene end by 6 bases; junction bases not matched to a gene: 2. The CDR3 extends over 14 amino acids. CDR3 sequence (DNA): TGTGCCAGCAGTTTAGTTGGGGGGGCCGGGGAGCTGTTTTTT. The encoded protein is CASSLVGGAGELFF.

The rearrangement uses TRBV18 and TRBJ2-1; D possibly corresponds to TRBD1 (5 bases). Germline V gene lookup returns CDR1 KGHSH and CDR2 LQKENI. The length of the CDR3 is 17 residues. V was trimmed by 4 bases and J by 0 bases, leaving 16 bases between them. This chain's CDR3 is CASSRYPQGSSYNEQFF. CDR3 nucleotide sequence: TGTGCCAGCTCACGATACCCGCAGGGAAGCTCCTACAATGAGCAGTTCTTC.

The J gene is TRBJ1-1, the V gene TRBV11-2; TRBD1 aligns across 7 bases. With 4 bases clipped from V and 3 bases from J, the junction kept 11 bases outside the gene matches. The CDR3 totals 16 residues. In germline, CDR1 is SGHAT, CDR2 FQNNGV. This chain's CDR3 is CASSSLQGYWDTEAFF. The DNA of the CDR3 is TGTGCCAGCAGCTCTCTACAGGGGTACTGGGACACTGAAGCTTTCTTT.

This clonotype appeared a few times. The chain couples TRBV2 to TRBJ2-6; weak D call: TRBD1 (6 bases). The CDR3 has 15 residues. The germline V and J ends were trimmed by 10 bases and 0 bases, with 13 bases remaining between them. Germline V gene lookup returns CDR1 SNHLY and CDR2 FYNNEI. The CDR3 DNA is TGTGCCACCAGGACAGTCCTCTCTGGGGCCAACGTCCTGACTTTC. It translates to CATRTVLSGANVLTF.

This clonotype occurred many times. The chain is built from TRBV7-2 and TRBJ1-4; D remains unclear. V shed 3 bases and J shed 8 bases, with 13 bases lying between them. Germline V CDR1 and CDR2: SGHTA, FQGNSA. The CDR3 length is 14 residues. The CDR3 DNA sequence: TGTGCCAGCAGCTTCCTACACCTCGGGGAAAAACTGTTTTTT. Translating it yields CASSFLHLGEKLFF.

This clonotype was counted at least ten times. The V gene is TRBV20-1, the J gene TRBJ2-7; D uncertain. CDR1 is DFQATT and CDR2 is SNEGSKA in the germline V gene (reference sequence). The germline V and J ends were trimmed by 2 bases and 0 bases, with 8 bases remaining between them. This CDR3 is built from 13 residues. The CDR3 DNA reads as TGCAGTGCTAGATTGCTGAGCTCCTACGAGCAGTACTTC. This gives the protein CSARLLSSYEQYF.

The V call is TRBV6-6, the J call TRBJ2-1; D perhaps matches TRBD1 (6 bases). This CDR3 is 18 amino acids long. The germline gives CDR1 MNHNY, CDR2 SVGAGI (reference sequence). V lost 0 bases, J lost 6 bases, and 21 bases lay in between. The CDR3 DNA reads as TGTGCCAGCAGTTACTCGATTCGACTCGGGGACATTTTCAATGAGCAGTTCTTC. Translation: CASSYSIRLGDIFNEQFF.

This sequence joins TRBV3-1 and TRBJ2-2, with D perhaps TRBD1 (6 bases). Deletions cut 2 bases from V and 7 bases from J, with 14 bases between. CDR3 size: 15 residues. The V gene's germline CDR1 is LGHDT and CDR2 YNNKEL (reference sequence). CDR3 sequence (DNA): TGTGCCAGCAGCCAAAGCCAGCCAGGGGTCGGGGAGCTGTTTTTT. It codes for CASSQSQPGVGELFF.

The chain combines TRBV5-1 with TRBJ2-5, with TRBD2 identical over 16 bases. CDR1 SGHRS and CDR2 YFSETQ come from the germline V gene. Trimming at V came to 4 bases and at J to 8 bases, leaving 8 bases not matched to a gene. The CDR3 runs 16 residues. CDR3 DNA sequence: TGCGCCAGCAGCGGGACTAGCGGGGGGGCCAGCGATACCCAGTACTTC. Translated: CASSGTSGGASDTQYF.

Many counts were recorded for this clonotype. This rearrangement joins TRBV28 to TRBJ2-1; D ambiguous. CDR1 is MDHEN, CDR2 SYDVKM, per germline. This CDR3 comprises 12 residues. Trimming took 2 bases from V and 9 from J, leaving 8 bases between them. The CDR3 sequence: CASSLLSAEQFF. CDR3 coding DNA: TGTGCCAGCAGTTTACTTTCGGCTGAGCAGTTCTTC. The entire variable domain, with the rest obtained from reference TRBV28 and TRBJ2-1, is as follows: DVKVTQSSRYLVKRTGEKVFLECVQDMDHENMFWYRQDPGLGLRLIYFSYDVKMKEKGDIPEGYSVSREKKERFSLILESASTNQTSMYLCASSLLSAEQFFGPGTRLTVL.

This clonotype was seen a single time. A much larger clone differs by one base, so this may be a read error. The chain is built from TRBV15 and TRBJ2-5; TRBD1 aligns across 9 bases. CDR3 length: 19 amino acids. Germline V CDR1 and CDR2: LNHNV, YYDKDF (reference sequence). The CDR3 nucleotides are TGTGCCACCAGCAGCGCCGGGACAGGGTCGACTTGGGACAACATGAGGCAGCACTTC. Amino acid sequence: CATSSAGTGSTWDNMRQHF.

This chain joins TRBV15 and TRBJ2-7; 8 bases fit TRBD2. The germline gives CDR1 LNHNV, CDR2 YYDKDF (reference sequence). CDR3 length equals 17 residues. The V and J ends lost 0 bases and 1 base, in that order; junction bases with no gene match: 8. In DNA form, the CDR3 reads TGTGCCACCAGCAGAGATTATGGCACTAGCGGTTCCTACGAGCAGTACTTC. This sequence encodes CATSRDYGTSGSYEQYF.

This chain links TRBV7-2 with TRBJ2-2, with TRBD1 matching 9 bases. This CDR3 contains 16 residues. The germline V gene has CDR1 SGHTA and CDR2 FQGNSA. V gave up 6 bases and J gave up 4 bases; unmatched junction bases: 9. CDR3 protein: CASSKTTGGGTGELFF. The CDR3, as DNA: TGTGCCAGCAGTAAAACAACAGGGGGCGGCACCGGGGAGCTGTTTTTT.

This clonotype was seen many times. The V call is TRBV2, the J call TRBJ1-2; D gene uncertain. Germline CDR1 and CDR2: SNHLY and FYNNEI. V gave up 5 bases and J gave up 3 bases, with 7 bases separating them. This CDR3 is built from 12 residues. The CDR3 DNA sequence: TGTGCCAGCAGTCAGATCGACTATGGCTACACCTTC. The encoded protein is CASSQIDYGYTF.